A selection of T cell receptor beta chains follows, all from one sample in a study of Tregs in tolerant kidney transplant recipients. This table comes from immunoSEQ multiplex PCR, and its TCRdb copy is limited to in-frame clones, with some not included. The sample has fewer than 80,000 clones, 95% to 98% seen once. The sequencing used CD4+ T cells from blood, collected before the transplant. These receptors came from a human donor who received a combined kidney and bone marrow transplant. Both conserved end residues are part of each CDR3. A D gene is named only where the DNA matches it firmly. Clone size appears in some rows only: once, few, many, or a class for an expanded clone.

CDR3	DNA	size	V	length	J	D
CAWSVGVHGYTF	TGTGCCTGGAGTGTCGGAGTTCACGGCTACACCTTC	NA	TRBV30	12	TRBJ1-2	NA
CASNKQGWDTQYF	TGTGCCAGCAACAAACAGGGGTGGGATACGCAGTATTTT	NA	TRBV28	13	TRBJ2-3	TRBD1
CASSFSHRAQETQYF	TGTGCCAGCAGCTTCTCCCACAGGGCCCAAGAGACCCAGTACTTC	NA	TRBV7-2	15	TRBJ2-5	NA
CASSLGGNSPLHF	TGTGCCAGCAGCCTCGGGGGTAATTCACCCCTCCACTTT	NA	TRBV5-5	13	TRBJ1-6	NA
CATTGGRDQETQYF	TGTGCCACGACCGGGGGTCGGGACCAAGAGACCCAGTACTTC	NA	TRBV2	14	TRBJ2-5	NA
CASSPSQINEQFF	TGTGCCAGCTCACCAAGTCAGATCAATGAGCAGTTCTTC	NA	TRBV18	13	TRBJ2-1	NA
CASSIQHGVGQVNTEAFF	TGTGCCAGCAGCATACAACACGGGGTAGGTCAGGTGAACACTGAAGCTTTCTTT	NA	TRBV7-3	18	TRBJ1-1	NA
CASSLVGGAPYNEQFF	TGTGCCAGCAGCTTAGTAGGGGGGGCCCCCTACAATGAGCAGTTCTTC	NA	TRBV7-8	16	TRBJ2-1	NA
CASSRGLATSEQFF	TGTGCCAGCAGCCGGGGACTAGCCACCAGTGAGCAGTTCTTC	NA	TRBV7-6	14	TRBJ2-1	TRBD2
CAWSGQGAEAFF	TGTGCCTGGAGTGGACAGGGAGCTGAAGCTTTCTTT	NA	TRBV30	12	TRBJ1-1	TRBD1
CASSLAGGHHEQFF	TGTGCCAGCAGCTTAGCGGGGGGGCATCATGAGCAGTTCTTC	NA	TRBV7-9	14	TRBJ2-1	NA
CASSRGTEYQPQHF	TGTGCCAGCAGCCGAGGGACAGAATATCAGCCCCAGCATTTT	NA	TRBV5-5	14	TRBJ1-5	TRBD1
CAWSGVASGSFDEQYF	TGTGCCTGGAGTGGAGTGGCTAGCGGGAGTTTCGACGAGCAGTACTTC	NA	TRBV30	16	TRBJ2-7	TRBD2
CASRRAGQETQYF	TGTGCCAGCAGGAGGGCTGGTCAAGAGACCCAGTACTTC	NA	TRBV6-6	13	TRBJ2-5	NA
CASSQLQGRGYTF	TGTGCCAGCAGCCAGCTACAGGGCAGGGGCTACACCTTC	NA	TRBV14	13	TRBJ1-2	NA
CASTDRDGYTF	TGTGCCAGCACCGACAGGGATGGCTACACCTTC	NA	TRBV6-6	11	TRBJ1-2	TRBD1
CASSCQPSGEGCEQFF	TGTGCCAGCAGCTGCCAACCTAGCGGGGAGGGTTGTGAGCAGTTCTTC	NA	TRBV11-3	16	TRBJ2-1	TRBD2
CASTPPTTSGGISRTGELFF	TGTGCCAGCACCCCCCCCACGACTAGCGGGGGTATCTCGCGTACCGGGGAGCTGTTTTTT	NA	TRBV27	20	TRBJ2-2	TRBD2
CASSSLAGVEQYF	TGTGCCAGCAGCTCTCTAGCGGGAGTCGAGCAGTACTTC	NA	TRBV7-2	13	TRBJ2-7	TRBD2
CASSPGITGASGNTIYF	TGTGCCAGCTCACCAGGGATAACAGGAGCCTCTGGAAACACCATATATTTT	NA	TRBV18	17	TRBJ1-3	NA
CASSYAQQGNEQYF	TGTGCCAGCAGTTATGCCCAACAGGGGAACGAGCAGTACTTC	NA	TRBV2	14	TRBJ2-7	TRBD1
CASSGQGSDTQYF	TGTGCCAGCTCCGGACAGGGCTCAGATACGCAGTATTTT	once	TRBV18	13	TRBJ2-3	TRBD1
CASSMNRQGYGYTF	TGTGCCAGTAGTATGAATCGACAGGGCTATGGCTACACCTTC	once	TRBV19	14	TRBJ1-2	TRBD1
CAWSKDRTSGANVLTF	TGTGCCTGGAGTAAGGACAGGACTTCTGGGGCCAACGTCCTGACTTTC	once	TRBV30	16	TRBJ2-6	TRBD1
CASSLGSLAGVQETQYF	TGCGCCAGCAGCTTGGGCTCTCTAGCGGGAGTCCAAGAGACCCAGTACTTC	NA	TRBV5-1	17	TRBJ2-5	TRBD2
CASSQDQGGLPPYEQYF	TGCGCCAGCAGCCAAGATCAAGGGGGCCTCCCTCCTTACGAGCAGTACTTC	NA	TRBV4-3	17	TRBJ2-7	TRBD1
CASSLATRGTGELFF	TGTGCCAGCAGCTTAGCGACGAGGGGGACCGGGGAGCTGTTTTTT	once	TRBV7-2	15	TRBJ2-2	NA
CASSSPLAGGPNEQFF	TGTGCCAGCAGCTCCCCCCTAGCGGGAGGGCCCAATGAGCAGTTCTTC	NA	TRBV7-9	16	TRBJ2-1	TRBD2
CASTGQPDSGNTIYF	TGCGCCAGCACCGGACAGCCTGACTCTGGAAACACCATATATTTT	NA	TRBV10-1	15	TRBJ1-3	NA
CASSETIPNYGYTF	TGTGCCAGCTCCGAGACAATACCTAACTATGGCTACACCTTC	NA	TRBV18	14	TRBJ1-2	NA